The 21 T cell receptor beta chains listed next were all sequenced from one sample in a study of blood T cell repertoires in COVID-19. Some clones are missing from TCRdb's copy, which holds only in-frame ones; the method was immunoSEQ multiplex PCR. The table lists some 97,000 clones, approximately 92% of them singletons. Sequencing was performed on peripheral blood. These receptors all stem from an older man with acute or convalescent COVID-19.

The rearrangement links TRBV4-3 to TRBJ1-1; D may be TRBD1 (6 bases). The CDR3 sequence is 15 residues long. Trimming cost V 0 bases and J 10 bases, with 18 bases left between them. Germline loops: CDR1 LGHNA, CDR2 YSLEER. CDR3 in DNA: TGCGCCAGCAGCCAAGATGGGGCGGGGGCGCGGGGAGCTTTCTTT. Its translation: CASSQDGAGARGAFF.

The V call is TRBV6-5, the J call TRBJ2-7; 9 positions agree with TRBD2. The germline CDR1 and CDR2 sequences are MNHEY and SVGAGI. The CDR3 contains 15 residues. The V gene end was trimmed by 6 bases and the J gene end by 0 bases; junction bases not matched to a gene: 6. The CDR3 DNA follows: TGTGCCAGCAGCGCCGGACTAGCGAGCTCCTACGAGCAGTACTTC. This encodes CASSAGLASSYEQYF.

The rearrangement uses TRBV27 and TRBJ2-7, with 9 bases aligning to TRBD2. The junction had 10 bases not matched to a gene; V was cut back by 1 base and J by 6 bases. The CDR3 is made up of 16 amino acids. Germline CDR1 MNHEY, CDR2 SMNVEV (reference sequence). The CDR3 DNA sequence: TGTGCCAGCAGTTTATTTGCGGGCGGGAGGGCCGGCGAGCAGTACTTC. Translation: CASSLFAGGRAGEQYF.

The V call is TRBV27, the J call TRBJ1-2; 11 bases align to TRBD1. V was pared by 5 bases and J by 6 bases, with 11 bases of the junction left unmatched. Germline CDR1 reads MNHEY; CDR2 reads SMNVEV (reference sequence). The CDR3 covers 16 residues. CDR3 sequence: CASSIRDRGLSNGYTF. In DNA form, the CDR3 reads TGTGCCAGCAGTATCCGGGACAGGGGGTTGAGTAATGGCTACACCTTC.

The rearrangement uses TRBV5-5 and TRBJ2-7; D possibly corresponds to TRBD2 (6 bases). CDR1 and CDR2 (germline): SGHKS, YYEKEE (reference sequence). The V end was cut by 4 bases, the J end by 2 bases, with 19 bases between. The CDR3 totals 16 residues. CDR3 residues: CASSPTRGSSPYEQYF. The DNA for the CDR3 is TGTGCCAGCAGCCCCACGCGGGGCAGCAGTCCCTACGAGCAGTACTTC.

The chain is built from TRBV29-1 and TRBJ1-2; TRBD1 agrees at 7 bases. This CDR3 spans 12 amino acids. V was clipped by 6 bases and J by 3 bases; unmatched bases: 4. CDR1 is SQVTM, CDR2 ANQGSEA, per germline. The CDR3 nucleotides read TGCAGCGTCGACAGGGACTACTATGGCTACACCTTC. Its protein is CSVDRDYYGYTF.

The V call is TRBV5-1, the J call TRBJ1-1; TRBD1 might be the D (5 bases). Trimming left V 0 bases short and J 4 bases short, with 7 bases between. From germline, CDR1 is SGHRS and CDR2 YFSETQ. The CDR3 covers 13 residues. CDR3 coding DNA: TGCGCCAGCAGCTTGGTAAGGGGCACTGAAGCTTTCTTT. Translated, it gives CASSLVRGTEAFF.

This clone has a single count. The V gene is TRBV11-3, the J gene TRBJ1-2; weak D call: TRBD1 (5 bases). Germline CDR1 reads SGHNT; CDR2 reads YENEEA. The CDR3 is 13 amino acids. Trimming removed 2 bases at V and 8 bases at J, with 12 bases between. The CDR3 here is CASSLYQGGGYTF. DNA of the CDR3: TGTGCCAGCAGCTTATACCAGGGTGGAGGCTACACCTTC.

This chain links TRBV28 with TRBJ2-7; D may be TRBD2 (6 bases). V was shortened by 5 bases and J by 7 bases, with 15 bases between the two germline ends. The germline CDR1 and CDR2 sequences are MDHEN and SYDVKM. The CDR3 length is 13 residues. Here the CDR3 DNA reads TGTGCCAGCAGTGTGGATAGCGGCCTTGAGCAGTACTTC. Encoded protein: CASSVDSGLEQYF. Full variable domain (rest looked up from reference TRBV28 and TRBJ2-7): DVKVTQSSRYLVKRTGEKVFLECVQDMDHENMFWYRQDPGLGLRLIYFSYDVKMKEKGDIPEGYSVSREKKERFSLILESASTNQTSMYLCASSVDSGLEQYFGPGTRLTVT.

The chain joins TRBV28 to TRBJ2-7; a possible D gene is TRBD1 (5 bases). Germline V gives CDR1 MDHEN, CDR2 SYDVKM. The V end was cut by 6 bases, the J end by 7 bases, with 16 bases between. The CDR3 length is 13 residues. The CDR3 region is CASSPTGSGEQYF. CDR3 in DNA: TGTGCCAGCAGCCCAACAGGTTCAGGGGAGCAGTACTTC.

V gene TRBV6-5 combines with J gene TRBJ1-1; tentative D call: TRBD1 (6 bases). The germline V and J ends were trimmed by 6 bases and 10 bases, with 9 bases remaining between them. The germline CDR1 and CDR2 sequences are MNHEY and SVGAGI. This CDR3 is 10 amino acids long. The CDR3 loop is CASRQGRAFF. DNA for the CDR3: TGTGCCAGCAGACAGGGTAGAGCTTTCTTT.

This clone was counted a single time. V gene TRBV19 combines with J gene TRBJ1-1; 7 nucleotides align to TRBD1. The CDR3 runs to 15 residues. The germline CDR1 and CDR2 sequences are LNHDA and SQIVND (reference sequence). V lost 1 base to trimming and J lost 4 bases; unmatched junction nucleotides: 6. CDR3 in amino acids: CASSIVETGSTEAFF. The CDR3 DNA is TGTGCCAGTAGTATAGTAGAGACAGGGAGCACTGAAGCTTTCTTT. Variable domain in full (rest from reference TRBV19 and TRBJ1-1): DGGITQSPKYLFRKEGQNVTLSCEQNLNHDAMYWYRQDPGQGLRLIYYSQIVNDFQKGDIAEGYSVSREKKESFPLTVTSAQKNPTAFYLCASSIVETGSTEAFFGQGTRLTVV.

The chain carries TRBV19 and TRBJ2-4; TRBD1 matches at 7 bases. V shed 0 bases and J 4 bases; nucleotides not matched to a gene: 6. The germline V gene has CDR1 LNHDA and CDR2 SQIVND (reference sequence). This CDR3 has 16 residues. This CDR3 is CASSIDGTAGKNIQYF. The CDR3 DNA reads TGTGCCAGTAGTATAGATGGGACAGCAGGAAAAAACATTCAGTACTTC.

As DNA, the CDR3 is TGCAGCGTTGAGAGGGATAACACTGAAGCTTTCTTT. Protein: CSVERDNTEAFF. V and J are TRBV29-1 and TRBJ1-1; D remains ambiguous. This CDR3 has 12 amino acids. V shed 3 bases and J shed 2 bases, with 7 bases lying between them. Germline loops: CDR1 SQVTM, CDR2 ANQGSEA.

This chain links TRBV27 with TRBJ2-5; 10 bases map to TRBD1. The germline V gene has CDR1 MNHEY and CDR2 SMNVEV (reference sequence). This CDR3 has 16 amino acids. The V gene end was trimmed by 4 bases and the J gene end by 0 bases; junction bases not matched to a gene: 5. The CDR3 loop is CASSWGTGADQETQYF. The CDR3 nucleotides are TGTGCCAGCAGTTGGGGGACAGGGGCAGACCAAGAGACCCAGTACTTC.

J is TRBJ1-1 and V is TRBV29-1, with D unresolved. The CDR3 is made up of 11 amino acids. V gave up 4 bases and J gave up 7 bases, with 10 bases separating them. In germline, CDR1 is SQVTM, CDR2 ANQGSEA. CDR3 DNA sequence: TGCAGCGTTGGGGCAGGAGGTGAAGCTTTCTTT. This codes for CSVGAGGEAFF.

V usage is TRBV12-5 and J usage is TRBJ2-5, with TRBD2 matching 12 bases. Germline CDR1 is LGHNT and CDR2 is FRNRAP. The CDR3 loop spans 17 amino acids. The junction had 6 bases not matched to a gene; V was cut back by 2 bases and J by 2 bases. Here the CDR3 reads CASGLTSGRPGQETQYF. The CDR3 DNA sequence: TGTGCTAGTGGTTTGACTAGCGGGAGGCCGGGGCAAGAGACCCAGTACTTC. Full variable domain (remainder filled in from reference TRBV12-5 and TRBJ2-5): DARVTQTPRHKVTEMGQEVTMRCQPILGHNTVFWYRQTMMQGLELLAYFRNRAPLDDSGMPKDRFSAEMPDATLATLKIQPSEPRDSAVYFCASGLTSGRPGQETQYFGPGTRLLVL.

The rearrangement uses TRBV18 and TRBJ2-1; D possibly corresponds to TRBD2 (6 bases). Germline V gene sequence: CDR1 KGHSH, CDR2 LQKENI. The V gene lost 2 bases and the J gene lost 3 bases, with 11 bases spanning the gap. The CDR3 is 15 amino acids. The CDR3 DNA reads TGTGCCAGCTCACCAGATCTAGCGAGCTACAATGAGCAGTTCTTC. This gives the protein CASSPDLASYNEQFF.

The CDR3 coding sequence is TGTGCCAGCAGTGATAATGCTAGCGGGCACCCCTACGAGCAGTACTTC. It encodes CASSDNASGHPYEQYF. This rearrangement joins TRBV2 to TRBJ2-7, with 8 positions matching TRBD2. Germline CDR1 and CDR2: SNHLY and FYNNEI. The CDR3 is 16 residues long. V was pared by 3 bases and J by 2 bases, with 9 bases of the junction left unmatched.

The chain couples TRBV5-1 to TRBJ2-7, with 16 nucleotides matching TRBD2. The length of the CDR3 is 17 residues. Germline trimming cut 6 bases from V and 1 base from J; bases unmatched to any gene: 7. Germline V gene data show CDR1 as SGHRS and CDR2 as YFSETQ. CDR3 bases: TGCGCCAGCACCTCGGGACTAGCGGGAGGGCCGTCCTACGAGCAGTACTTC. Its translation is CASTSGLAGGPSYEQYF.

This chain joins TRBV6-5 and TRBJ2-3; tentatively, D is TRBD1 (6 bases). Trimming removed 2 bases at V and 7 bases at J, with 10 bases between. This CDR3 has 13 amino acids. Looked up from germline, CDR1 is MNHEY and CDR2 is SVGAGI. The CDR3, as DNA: TGTGCCAGCAGTTACCTGGGGGCAAATACGCAGTATTTT. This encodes CASSYLGANTQYF.